A selection of T cell receptor beta chains follows, all from one sample in a study of PD-1 blockade in classical Hodgkin lymphoma. Clones were sequenced by immunoSEQ multiplex PCR, and TCRdb holds only the in-frame ones, with some missing. Among some 65,000 clones listed, 71% were seen once. The sequenced sample was peripheral blood mononuclear cells (PBMCs), obtained before the second cycle of nivolumab. Receptor source: a human donor with classical Hodgkin lymphoma. The CDR3 runs from the conserved cysteine through the conserved F or W. The D gene is left open where the match is weak. Not all rows give a size; the values are once, few, many and, for expanded clones, a class.

j_call,d_call,clone_size,v_call,cdr3_aa,cdr3_nt
TRBJ2-2,TRBD2,medium-sized,TRBV7-2,CASSFGTTTGELFF,TGTGCCAGCAGCTTCGGGACTACTACCGGGGAGCTGTTTTTT
TRBJ1-1,NA,NA,TRBV4-1,CASSQVTAHTEAFF,TGCGCCAGCAGCCAAGTTACAGCACACACTGAAGCTTTCTTT
TRBJ2-3,TRBD1,few,TRBV2,CASSVLTGAADTQYF,TGTGCCAGCAGCGTTTTGACAGGGGCGGCAGATACGCAGTATTTT
TRBJ2-1,TRBD2,NA,TRBV11-3,CASSLDRSGSPTNEQFF,TGTGCCAGCAGCTTAGATCGCAGCGGGAGCCCTACCAATGAGCAGTTCTTC
TRBJ1-2,NA,NA,TRBV7-2,CASSLVEGNYGYTF,TGTGCCAGCAGCTTAGTTGAGGGGAACTATGGCTACACCTTC
TRBJ2-3,NA,NA,TRBV7-8,CASSPRRALALTDTQYF,TGTGCCAGCAGCCCCCGTCGGGCGCTCGCGCTAACAGATACGCAGTATTTT
TRBJ1-1,NA,NA,TRBV7-9,CASSLDRTEAFF,TGTGCCAGCAGCTTAGACCGCACTGAAGCTTTCTTT
TRBJ1-1,NA,NA,TRBV5-1,CASSLVGPMNTEAFF,TGCGCCAGCAGCTTGGTTGGTCCTATGAACACTGAAGCTTTCTTT
TRBJ2-7,TRBD1,NA,TRBV9,CASSVEGQGSYEQYF,TGTGCCAGCAGCGTAGAGGGACAGGGCTCCTACGAGCAGTACTTC
TRBJ1-1,NA,few,TRBV6-5,CASSYRDTITEAFF,TGTGCCAGCAGTTATAGGGATACTATAACTGAAGCTTTCTTT
TRBJ2-1,TRBD2,NA,TRBV19,CASSIARLANNEQFF,TGTGCCAGTAGTATAGCAAGACTAGCAAACAATGAGCAGTTCTTC
TRBJ1-5,NA,NA,TRBV21-1,CARPKGKTGTGIDSNQPQHF,TGTGCCAGGCCTAAGGGGAAGACAGGGACAGGGATCGATAGCAATCAGCCCCAGCATTTT
TRBJ2-5,TRBD2,NA,TRBV5-4,CASSLLAGTETQYF,TGTGCCAGCAGCTTGCTAGCGGGAACAGAGACCCAGTACTTC
TRBJ2-2,NA,NA,TRBV7-9,CASSPTSQPISGELFF,TGTGCCAGCAGCCCCACCAGCCAACCCATCTCCGGGGAGCTGTTTTTT
TRBJ2-1,NA,NA,TRBV6-1,CASSVTTHAGNEQFF,TGTGCCAGCAGTGTAACCACGCATGCGGGCAATGAGCAGTTCTTC
TRBJ2-1,TRBD2,NA,TRBV5-1,CASSLAYSGGPYNEQFF,TGCGCCAGCAGCTTGGCCTATAGCGGGGGGCCCTACAATGAGCAGTTCTTC
TRBJ2-7,TRBD1,NA,TRBV28,CASSPGTGYEQYF,TGTGCCAGCAGTCCAGGGACAGGGTACGAGCAGTACTTC
TRBJ2-1,NA,NA,TRBV19,CASSAQVGYYNEQFF,TGTGCCAGTAGTGCCCAGGTAGGGTACTACAATGAGCAGTTCTTC
TRBJ1-1,NA,NA,TRBV2,CASSEWAATEAFF,TGTGCCAGCAGTGAATGGGCCGCCACTGAAGCTTTCTTT
TRBJ1-2,NA,few,TRBV6-6,CASSYTLSTGQHGYTF,TGTGCCAGCAGTTATACTCTTTCCACCGGACAACACGGCTACACCTTC
TRBJ1-1,TRBD1,NA,TRBV30,CAWRLSRQGARAEAFF,TGTGCCTGGAGACTGTCCCGTCAGGGGGCTAGAGCTGAAGCTTTCTTT
TRBJ1-1,TRBD1,once,TRBV11-3,CASSREPGQGAPEAFF,TGTGCCAGCAGTCGGGAACCGGGACAGGGGGCCCCTGAAGCTTTCTTT
TRBJ2-3,TRBD2,NA,TRBV15,CATSRVREGPEYF,TGTGCCACCAGCAGGGTACGGGAGGGACCGGAGTATTTT
TRBJ2-6,TRBD1,NA,TRBV10-1,CASSETGGGGANVLTF,TGCGCCAGCAGTGAAACAGGGGGCGGTGGGGCCAACGTCCTGACTTTC
TRBJ2-7,TRBD1,NA,TRBV6-5,CASSYPGTAREQYF,TGTGCCAGCAGTTACCCCGGGACAGCTCGCGAGCAGTACTTC
TRBJ2-7,NA,NA,TRBV28,CASSLSGGAYEQYF,TGTGCCAGCAGTTTAAGTGGGGGTGCCTACGAGCAGTACTTC
TRBJ1-1,NA,NA,TRBV28,CASSLLEGNTEAFF,TGTGCCAGCAGTTTACTAGAGGGGAACACTGAAGCTTTCTTT
TRBJ1-2,NA,NA,TRBV2,CASSDGRHPGYGYTF,TGTGCCAGCAGTGATGGGCGTCACCCTGGTTATGGCTACACCTTC
TRBJ1-1,NA,NA,TRBV9,CASSAGGDMNTEAFF,TGTGCCAGCAGCGCCGGCGGTGATATGAACACTGAAGCTTTCTTT
TRBJ2-5,TRBD2,once,TRBV5-1,CASSLRLAVQETQYF,TGCGCCAGCAGCCTACGACTAGCGGTTCAAGAGACCCAGTACTTC
TRBJ2-7,NA,NA,TRBV5-4,CASTPKEFGEQYF,TGTGCCAGCACCCCGAAGGAGTTCGGCGAGCAGTACTTC
TRBJ2-1,NA,NA,TRBV29-1,CSGLESTHVNEQFF,TGCAGCGGACTAGAGAGTACCCACGTCAATGAGCAGTTCTTC
TRBJ1-3,TRBD1,few,TRBV28,CASSSPNRGLSGNTIYF,TGTGCCAGCAGTTCCCCCAACAGGGGACTCTCTGGAAACACCATATATTTT
TRBJ2-5,TRBD2,NA,TRBV9,CASSVGGVEETQYF,TGTGCCAGCAGCGTGGGAGGGGTTGAGGAGACCCAGTACTTC
TRBJ1-2,NA,NA,TRBV28,CALVPRGNYGYTF,TGTGCCCTAGTTCCGAGGGGGAACTATGGCTACACCTTC
TRBJ2-7,TRBD1,NA,TRBV9,CASSPSGTESSYEQYF,TGTGCCAGCAGCCCCTCCGGGACAGAGAGCTCCTACGAGCAGTACTTC
TRBJ2-7,NA,few,TRBV11-2,CASSFGAGGGYEQYF,TGTGCCAGCAGCTTCGGGGCAGGGGGAGGCTACGAGCAGTACTTC
TRBJ2-1,TRBD2,few,TRBV10-3,CAISPGLAGGPGGDEQFF,TGTGCCATCAGTCCAGGACTAGCGGGAGGGCCTGGCGGAGATGAGCAGTTCTTC
TRBJ2-1,NA,few,TRBV7-3,CASSLSSGSYNEQFF,TGTGCCAGCAGCTTATCCTCGGGAAGCTACAATGAGCAGTTCTTC
TRBJ1-4,NA,NA,TRBV29-1,CSVAGATNEKLFF,TGCAGCGTTGCAGGGGCAACTAATGAAAAACTGTTTTTT